This section outlines one T cell receptor beta chain sequence together with its context. It has no known antigen specificity. Nothing much larger sits one base from this clone, and base qualities are not available. These data are taken from a study of cytomegalovirus exposure and HLA in healthy donors (dated by TCRdb to between 2016 and 2019). The study in broad terms: According to an earlier analysis of around 600 of the donors, roughly 180 million T cells yielded 90 million to 140 million unique TCR beta sequences and about 300 Gb of sequence data. Roughly 5 DR-DQ haplotypes were handled as single units for association and clustering, since linkage in the cohort was strong. The study was designed to test whether signatures of past pathogen exposure could be identified by cataloging public T cell receptors. About 300 gigabases of sequencing data and roughly 90 million unique TCR sequences were included in an early release covering several hundred HLA-typed donors. The T cell repertoires of 666 subjects were profiled by immunosequencing and related to cytomegalovirus serostatus. In an earlier analysis of 550 to 700 of the donors, high-throughput TCR beta sequencing was used to judge whether each TCR beta V gene segment behaved as functional or pseudogenic. Of the roughly 410 genotyped donors, 81% were placed in the genetic ancestry cluster associated with self-reported Caucasian donors. Every repertoire in the discovery cohort had been generated on one and the same sequencing platform. HLA typing covered class I and class II loci at four-digit resolution. The number of donors typed differed by locus, with about 629-640 for A, B, C, DRB1 and DQB1, roughly 520 for DQA1, about 610 for DPA1, and some 450 for DPB1. To predict cytomegalovirus infection status, the study brought together high-throughput TCR immunosequencing, statistical association of individual TCRs with disease status, and machine learning. In addition to the first cohort of approximately 650 subjects, a separate validation cohort of approximately 120 different subjects was used. On average, about 200,000 unique TCR beta nucleotide sequences were sequenced per donor among a few hundred genotyped donors of the cohort, with around 19% of those sequences being non-productive. Donor age, sex, ethnicity and CMV serostatus were compiled alongside the repertoire data. A later genetic analysis used genome-wide SNP genotypes for about three fifths of the roughly 700 donors, treating that subset as a discovery cohort. In a later analysis, previously published TCR beta repertoires from about 640 donors were re-analyzed and high-resolution HLA genotyping was added so that TCR occurrence patterns could be studied. Rather than drawing on any new phenotypic data, the later analysis identified candidate immune exposures from TCR beta sequences and the way those sequences occurred across donors. General findings and caveats noted by the study authors: In vitro tests confirmed that a few of the cytomegalovirus-associated TCR beta chains recognize cytomegalovirus antigens. The only immune exposure information available for the cohort was CMV serostatus. A later genetic analysis reported fewer N-insertions in productive TCRs among donors in an Asian-associated ancestry cluster than the approximately 670-donor mean. While some public TCRs were present in many individuals, most TCR sequences turned up only very rarely across donors. In both the original and validation cohorts, the classifier was reported to diagnose cytomegalovirus status with high specificity and sensitivity. Assigning TCR associations to individual alleles was difficult when HLA alleles, especially DR and DQ, strongly co-occurred. A later analysis associated 17,000 or so TCR beta sequences with specific HLA alleles at a false discovery rate of 0.05. It was suggested by the authors that the approach could potentially be generalized to other disease states and immunological phenotypes. Roughly uniform sequencing depth across donors was assumed in presence/absence analyses, although this assumption may not hold. Because some donors lacked HLA typing at each locus, the association tests relied only on the typed subset. According to a later analysis, most CMV-associated TCR beta chains appeared to be HLA-restricted, and the HLA associations seemed to be driven largely by CMV exposure. The study listed over 150 TCR beta chains as associated with cytomegalovirus. Because counts were too low, roughly 17 rarely observed V segments, including chromosome 9 orphons, were left out of the earlier analysis of approximately 500 of the donors. According to a later analysis, parvovirus B19, influenza, CMV and Epstein-Barr virus appeared linked to several top co-occurrence clusters. An earlier analysis of several hundred of the donors showed that most TCR beta V segments appeared in productive rearrangements either about 87% or about 30% of the time, which broadly matched IMGT annotations. In this cohort, only TCR beta chains were sequenced, and detectable features were limited by the absence of alpha or paired-chain data. According to a later analysis, TCR association rates differed among HLA loci, with DRB1 alleles showing the most associated TCRs and HLA-C alleles showing the fewest. Some IMGT-functional V segments, including TRBV6-2 and TRBV6-3, could not be told apart with the 87-base-pair reads, so those segments were excluded. A group of highly shared sequence variants was considered likely to be a technical artifact of the sequencing pipeline. Correlated functional status among segregating V segments might be attributable to linkage disequilibrium, but an unknown experimental factor could not be ruled out. An association between a missense DCLRE1C variant and V-gene and J-gene trimming of TCR beta chains was found in a later genetic analysis and replicated in an independent cohort. In a later analysis, HLA-associated TCR beta chains were found to be more clonally expanded and to have lower generation probabilities than equally common non-associated chains. A further reported finding was that TCR beta sequences accurately predicted the HLA-A and HLA-B alleles for most subjects in the first cohort.

The receptor library was made with the immunoSEQ multiplex PCR assay. A mixture of 60 forward primers for TCR Vbeta segments and 13 reverse primers for TCR Jbeta segments was used in the multiplex PCR. The CDR3 region of rearranged TCR beta genes was amplified from genomic DNA with a multiplex PCR assay. Amplified TCR beta libraries were sequenced as 87-base-pair reads on the Illumina HiSeq System. On the authors' methods: In a later analysis, tens of millions of unique TCR beta chains were counted across the approximately 620 repertoires, and approximately 11 million of these chains were shared by at least two donors. Raw reads were error-corrected and collapsed into unique sequences by a nearest-neighbor algorithm in which closely related sequences were merged to remove PCR and sequencing errors. To assign V, D and J gene segments, CDR3 sequences were aligned to IMGT reference sequences. Each retained sequence needed at least a six-nucleotide match to both a V gene segment and a J gene segment. A rearrangement was called productive if the CDR3 had no stop codons and remained in frame with V and J, and every other rearrangement was called non-productive. Following IMGT convention, CDR3 was defined as the stretch from the second conserved V-encoded cysteine to the conserved J-encoded phenylalanine. In an earlier analysis of roughly 580 of the donors, sequences lacking an unambiguous match to a single V gene segment were excluded. An earlier analysis of a few hundred of the donors classified V segments as functional when productive rearrangements were above 56.7% and as segregating when the standard deviation between donors was above 5%. A statistical classification framework was built for diagnosing cytomegalovirus status from the catalog of TCR beta chain sequences. In a later analysis, TCR nucleotide sequences were compared against IMGT/GENE-DB human TR gene sequences so that V and J genes could be assigned. In a later analysis, CDR3 sequences and most-parsimonious VDJ recombination scenarios were assigned using the TCRdist pipeline. In a later analysis, each TCR beta chain was defined by its CDR3 amino acid sequence together with its V-gene family, and reads lacking a unique V-gene family were excluded. To address suspected cross-contamination and a sequencing artifact, a later analysis removed a few hundred highly shared, low-generation-probability nucleotide sequences. In a later analysis, a clonal expansion index for each public chain was calculated from normalized within-repertoire ranks of inferred template counts. A later analysis computed generation probabilities with a VDJ recombination model fitted to out-of-frame rearrangements, and checked the results against IGoR. In a later analysis, hypergeometric tests were used to score TCR-TCR, TCR-HLA and TCR-CMV co-occurrence, with a repertoire-size bias correction applied to TCR pairs. A later analysis estimated false discovery rates by permuting HLA or CMV assignments 20 times. In a later analysis, co-occurring TCRs were grouped with DBSCAN, and TCRdist sequence similarity was added when clustering was performed within HLA-allele-positive subsets. Repertoires with fewer than 30,000 or more than 120,000 public chains, plus five repertoires with anomalous nucleotide sharing, were excluded from co-occurrence clustering. In TCRdb, the immuneACCESS table is reduced to in-frame sequences with V and J assigned. These tables do not hold every clone; where another copy was compared, an unresolved V gene accounts for under half, and the others remain unexplained. The V and J calls and clone size were taken over from that table, and D and trimming were inferred from the DNA. Within this sample are some 180,000 clones, with about four fifths of them counted one time only. The ten largest account for 1.5% to 1.9% of the sample.

The germline V gene encodes CDR1 SNHLY and CDR2 FYNNEI. The CDR3 holds 14 amino acids from the cysteine to the phenylalanine. Just the 42-base CDR3 DNA is kept, in frame starting at base 1. Trimming takes 4 bases from V and 2 bases from J, and the germline ends sit 11 bases apart. The cohort comprised under 700 healthy bone marrow donors. Cohort members were all nominally healthy when sampled, although unrecorded immune exposures were likely present. The donor tested CMV seronegative and was one of the 352 seronegative cohort members. A peripheral blood sample was collected from each donor, and TCR beta sequencing was performed on peripheral blood mononuclear cells. Genomic DNA was extracted from the blood cell samples with the Qiagen DNeasy Blood Extraction Kit.

This receptor was obtained from a man aged 35-49 years in good health and CMV-seronegative. The chain is assembled from TRBV2 and TRBJ2-5; the D segment could be TRBD1, given 5 matching bases. The sample comprised PBMCs. The CDR3 region: CASSADRAQETQYF. The nucleotide sequence reads as follows: TGTGCCAGCAGTGCCGACAGAGCACAAGAGACCCAGTACTTC.